The T cell receptor beta chain under discussion was sequenced for a study of T cells after posttransplantation cyclophosphamide (dated by TCRdb to 2015 to 2016). For the wider study: The study tracked T cell repertoire reconstitution by TRB sequencing after myeloablative bone marrow transplantation using posttransplantation cyclophosphamide as GVHD prophylaxis. Samples from some 40 PTCy-treated patients, along with samples from approximately 15 of their related bone marrow donors, underwent antigen receptor sequencing. TRB sequencing was performed on blood from all 35 or so PTCy patients with 1-year posttransplant specimens. TRB sequencing was also done on up to roughly 3 additional blood samples from 2 to 5.2 years after transplant in 3 patients, and on pretransplant blood from several patients. Because TRA and TRB clonality were tightly correlated in 9 samples, subsequent TCR analyses were focused on TRB only. Public TRB sequences were searched against a database of over 3,600 sequences associated with responses to pathogens, tumor antigens, self-antigens and alloantigens.

Study-wide conclusions, independent of this receptor: Across approximately 45 patients, TRB clonality was highly associated with recipient CMV seropositivity and CMV reactivation, and diversity in PTCy patients was similar to diversity in CNI/methotrexate controls. Donor-recipient similarity was low at 1-2 months but rose over the first year, and later blood repertoires were often dominated by donor CD8+ memory clones. The TRB repertoires of T cells infiltrating skin or GI tract showed only limited overlap with the TRB repertoires of T cells in blood.

At the junction V is shortened by 3 bases and J by 0 bases; bases outside the gene matches: 8. Counted from cysteine to phenylalanine, this CDR3 has 16 amino acids. Kept here is only the CDR3 DNA, which spans 48 bases and is read in frame from base 1. From the germline V gene, CDR1 is LGHNT and CDR2 is FRNRAP. This clone was detected only a few times. The target of this receptor is not known. Base-call qualities are not available, and no considerably larger clone is one nucleotide away. Explained via the paper, the treatment or condition label denotes: high-dose cyclophosphamide on days +3 and +4 as single-agent GVHD prophylaxis. PTCy patients received busulfan and fludarabine conditioning, a related or unrelated marrow graft, and cyclophosphamide on days +3 and +4. The PTCy-treated patients were drawn from a prospective, multi-institutional clinical trial. Peripheral blood and bone marrow mononuclear cells were isolated by Ficoll-Hypaque density centrifugation and were cryopreserved.

Genomic DNA was used for TRB sequencing, which was performed with the immunoSEQ assay at survey resolution or with the hsTCRB kit. The source study handled its data this way. The immunoSEQ software handled the initial read processing, while the LymphoSeq R package was used for the repertoire analyses. Clonality was computed as 1 minus normalized Shannon entropy, and a Gini coefficient was also calculated for each TRB dataset. To infer phenotypes in unsorted samples, TRB sequences from sorted subsets of the recipient or donor were mapped onto the unsorted samples of the same recipient. This immuneACCESS table, as held by TCRdb, lists in-frame sequences with V and J called but not all clones. Of the missing ones, under half trace to an unresolved V gene in checked studies; the others have no known cause. D and trimming come from the DNA, and the V and J calls and clone size come from that table. Counted in this sample were several thousand clones; 1.5% to 2% of them appeared once. The ten largest clones represent 25% to 35% of the sample.

This clonotype was sampled from a male patient between 25 and 39 years old who received an allogeneic stem cell transplant from a related donor, was CMV-positive, and had no GVHD. After a transplant, not all T cells may be the patient's own; some may come from the graft donor. The sequencing here drew on PBMCs, taken 242 days after a stem cell transplant with posttransplant cyclophosphamide. The chain is assembled from TRBV12-5 and TRBJ2-7; the junction holds 7 bases that match TRBD2. Here the CDR3 is given as CASGLQSGGTSYEQYF. Here is the DNA: TGTGCTAGTGGTTTACAATCGGGGGGAACCTCCTACGAGCAGTACTTC. The variable domain in full, with residues beyond the CDR3 obtained from the reference TRBV12-5 and TRBJ2-7 genes, is DARVTQTPRHKVTEMGQEVTMRCQPILGHNTVFWYRQTMMQGLELLAYFRNRAPLDDSGMPKDRFSAEMPDATLATLKIQPSEPRDSAVYFCASGLQSGGTSYEQYFGPGTRLTVT.